This T cell receptor beta chain was observed in a study of PD-1 blockade in classical Hodgkin lymphoma (TCRdb year 2020). About the full investigation: Nivolumab dosing was 3 mg/kg intravenously every 2 weeks, continuing until either disease progression or unacceptable toxicity. The study used CyTOF and TCR beta sequencing to define a peripheral blood immune signature of response to PD-1 blockade in classical Hodgkin lymphoma. The study at large found these results: Patients starting nivolumab less than 1 year after ASCT had lower diversity and were excluded from later analyses to avoid confounding by immune reconstitution. Baseline TCR diversity was reported to be lower in newly diagnosed patients than in healthy donors, and even lower in relapsed/refractory patients. Trial patients achieving complete response had baseline diversity similar to newly diagnosed patients, whereas partial responders and progressors had significantly lower diversity. CD4+ but not CD8+ TCR diversity rose significantly by C4D1 (p=0.0027 vs p=0.16), most apparent in complete responders (p=0.02). The study covered only a single clinical trial cohort, and the causes of the repertoire differences, possibly disease activity or prior therapy, were still not defined.

The Qiagen DNeasy kit was used to extract genomic DNA from unsorted PBMCs and from the negatively selected CD4+ and CD8+ fractions. Amplification of TCR beta CDR3 regions was done by immunoSEQ multiplex PCR with primers that anneal to V and J segments. A synthetic immune receptor repertoire was used to minimize amplification bias, and remaining bias was computationally removed after sequencing. The source study handled its data this way. Custom Python scripts were used to quantify repertoire diversity as the Shannon entropy index. Unsorted, CD4+ and CD8+ repertoires were analyzed separately, except for combined analyses in which CD4+ and CD8+ sequences were merged in silico. A clone counted as expanded when the clone's frequency after treatment rose at least 2-fold relative to C1D1, and clones undetected at baseline were given a pseudocount of 0.5. Singleton clones were defined as clones with 0 or 1 copy at C1D1, and non-singleton clones were defined as clones with 2 or more copies. Clones expanded in unsorted samples were labelled as CD4+, CD8+ or unknown by matching protein sequences in sorted samples from the same patient. Diversity changes from C1D1 to C4D1 were tested in paired samples using Wilcoxon tests. Entries here come from immuneACCESS through TCRdb and include only in-frame sequences with V and J called. Some clones fail to appear in such tables; in the studies checked, an unresolved V gene covers under half of the shortfall, and the cause of the remainder is unknown. The DNA was the basis for D and trimming; V, J and clone size are from that table. The sample table shows 50,000 or so clones, and 90% are seen once. Approximately 15% of the sample comes from the top ten.

Turning to this clone: The antigen it recognizes is unknown. No clone much larger than this one lies a single base away; base qualities are absent.

What this sample's time point label stands for: cycle 4 day 1 (C4D1), after six to seven weeks of nivolumab. Relapse after autologous stem cell transplantation had occurred in all trial patients, and cohorts A, B and C were distinguished by prior brentuximab vedotin exposure. The trial cohort included 55 to 60 patients with relapsed/refractory classical Hodgkin lymphoma, and each patient had a best overall response of complete response, partial response or progressive disease. In the multi-cohort phase II CheckMate 205 trial, trial patients received single-agent nivolumab. Best overall response was determined by an independent review committee according to the 2007 International Working Group response criteria. Trial PBMCs were collected just before the start of nivolumab (C1D1) and during therapy at cycle 2 day 1 and cycle 4 day 1. Peripheral blood was collected in 8 mL Vacutainer Cell Preparation Tubes, from which PBMCs were isolated by centrifugation and then cryopreserved.

Spanning cysteine to phenylalanine, the CDR3 consists of 13 amino acids. Of the read, only the CDR3 DNA is kept; its 39 bases are in frame from base 1. The germline V gene specifies ENHRY as CDR1 and SYGVKD as CDR2. V is clipped by 8 bases and J by 0 bases, and the sequence between their germline boundaries is 8 bases long. This chain joins TRBV10-3 to TRBJ2-1; the D gene cannot be named for sure. Sequencing was performed on peripheral blood mononuclear cells (PBMCs), taken before the fourth cycle of nivolumab. The receptor was derived from a human donor with classical Hodgkin lymphoma. The nucleotides are TGTGCCATCTCAGGTCCCTCCTACAATGAGCAGTTCTTC. Protein translation: CAISGPSYNEQFF.